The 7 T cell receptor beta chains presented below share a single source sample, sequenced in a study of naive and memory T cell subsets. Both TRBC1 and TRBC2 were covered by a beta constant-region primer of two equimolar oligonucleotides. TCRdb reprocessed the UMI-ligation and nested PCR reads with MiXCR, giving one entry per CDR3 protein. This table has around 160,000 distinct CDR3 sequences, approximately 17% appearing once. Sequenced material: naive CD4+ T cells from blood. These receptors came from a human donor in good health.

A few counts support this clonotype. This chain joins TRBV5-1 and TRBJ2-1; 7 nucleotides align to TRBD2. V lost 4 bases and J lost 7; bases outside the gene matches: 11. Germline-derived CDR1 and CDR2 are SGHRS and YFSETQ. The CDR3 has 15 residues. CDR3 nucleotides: TGCGCCAGCAGCCCCCGAGCGGGATTCTCGAATGAGCAGTTCTTC. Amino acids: CASSPRAGFSNEQFF.

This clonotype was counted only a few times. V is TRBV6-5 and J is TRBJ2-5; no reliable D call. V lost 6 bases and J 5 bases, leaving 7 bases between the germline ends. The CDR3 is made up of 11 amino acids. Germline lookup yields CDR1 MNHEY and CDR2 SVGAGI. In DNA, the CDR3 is TGTGCCAGCAGGCGCAGGGAGACCCAGTACTTC. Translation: CASRRRETQYF.

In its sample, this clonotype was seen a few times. CDR3 loop: CASSSSGMTGEQYF. The CDR3 DNA reads as TGCGCCAGCAGCTCTAGCGGGATGACTGGCGAGCAGTACTTC. The chain uses TRBV5-1 and TRBJ2-7, with 9 bases matching TRBD2. This CDR3 has 14 residues. The germline gives CDR1 SGHRS, CDR2 YFSETQ. V dropped 3 bases and J dropped 6; count of bases not matched to a gene: 7.

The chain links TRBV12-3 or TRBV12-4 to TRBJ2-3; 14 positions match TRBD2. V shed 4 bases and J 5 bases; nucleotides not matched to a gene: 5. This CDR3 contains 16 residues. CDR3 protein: CASSSGLAGAGDTQYF. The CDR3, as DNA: TGTGCCAGCAGTTCGGGACTAGCGGGAGCGGGAGATACGCAGTATTTT.

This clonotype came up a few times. The CDR3, as DNA: TGTGCCAGCAGCCCCATAGGGACAGGCACAGATACGCAGTATTTT. Its protein product is CASSPIGTGTDTQYF. The chain couples TRBV14 to TRBJ2-3; 7 nucleotides match TRBD1. Germline CDR1 SGHDN, CDR2 FVKESK. The trim removed 4 bases at V and 1 base at J, leaving 5 bases unmatched. The CDR3 extends over 15 amino acids.

The CDR3 reads CASSYGAASYNEQFF. CDR3 coding DNA: TGTGCCAGCAGTTACGGGGCGGCTTCCTACAATGAGCAGTTCTTC. The chain is built from TRBV6-2 or TRBV6-3 and TRBJ2-1; weak D call: TRBD1 (5 bases). The CDR3 covers 15 residues. Germline lookup yields CDR1 MNHEY and CDR2 SVGEGT. V dropped 2 bases and J dropped 1 base, with 9 bases sitting between them.

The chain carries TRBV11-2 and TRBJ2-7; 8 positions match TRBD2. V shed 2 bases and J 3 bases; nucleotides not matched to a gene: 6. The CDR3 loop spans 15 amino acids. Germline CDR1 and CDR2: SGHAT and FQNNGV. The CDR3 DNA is TGTGCCAGCAGCTTACGGTCTAGCGGGCGCTACGAGCAGTACTTC. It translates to CASSLRSSGRYEQYF.